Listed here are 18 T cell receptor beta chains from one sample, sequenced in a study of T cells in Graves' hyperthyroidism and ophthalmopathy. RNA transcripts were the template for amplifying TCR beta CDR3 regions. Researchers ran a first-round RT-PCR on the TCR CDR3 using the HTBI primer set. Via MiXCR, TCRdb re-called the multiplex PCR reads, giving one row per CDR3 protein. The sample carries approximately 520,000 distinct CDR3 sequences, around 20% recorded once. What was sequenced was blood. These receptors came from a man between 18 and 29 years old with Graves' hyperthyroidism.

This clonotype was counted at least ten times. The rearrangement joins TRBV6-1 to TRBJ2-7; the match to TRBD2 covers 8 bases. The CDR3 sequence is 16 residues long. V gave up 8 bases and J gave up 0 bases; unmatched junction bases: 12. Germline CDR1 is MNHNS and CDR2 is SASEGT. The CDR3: CASGQALAGLSYEQYF. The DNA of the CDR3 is TGTGCCAGCGGTCAAGCGTTAGCGGGACTCTCCTACGAGCAGTACTTC.

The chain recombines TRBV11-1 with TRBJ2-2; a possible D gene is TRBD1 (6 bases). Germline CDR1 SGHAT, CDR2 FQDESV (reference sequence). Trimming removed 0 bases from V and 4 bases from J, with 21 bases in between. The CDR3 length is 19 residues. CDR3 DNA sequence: TGTGCCAGCAGCTTAGCGTCGGGGCTACCATTCAGGGGCACCGGGGAGCTGTTTTTT. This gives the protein CASSLASGLPFRGTGELFF.

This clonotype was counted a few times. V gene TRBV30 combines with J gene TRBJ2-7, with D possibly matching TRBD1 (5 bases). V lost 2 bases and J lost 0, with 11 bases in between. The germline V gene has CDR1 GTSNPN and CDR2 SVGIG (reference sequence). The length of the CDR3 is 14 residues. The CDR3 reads CAWSLTGRSYEQYF. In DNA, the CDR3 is TGTGCCTGGAGTCTCACAGGTCGCTCCTACGAGCAGTACTTC.

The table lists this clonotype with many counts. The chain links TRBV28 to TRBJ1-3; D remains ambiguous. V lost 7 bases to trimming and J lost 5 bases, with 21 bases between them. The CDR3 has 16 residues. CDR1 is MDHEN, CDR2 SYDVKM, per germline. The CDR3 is CASISPGFGERNTIYF. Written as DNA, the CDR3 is TGTGCCAGCATCTCCCCCGGGTTCGGGGAAAGAAACACCATATATTTT.

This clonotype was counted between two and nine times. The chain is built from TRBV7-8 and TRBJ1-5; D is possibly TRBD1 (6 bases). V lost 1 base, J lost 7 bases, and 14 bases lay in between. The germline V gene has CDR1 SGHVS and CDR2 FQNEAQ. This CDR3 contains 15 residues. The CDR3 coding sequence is TGTGCCAGCAGCTTAGTTCAGGGGACGAGGCAGCCCCAGCATTTT. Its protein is CASSLVQGTRQPQHF.

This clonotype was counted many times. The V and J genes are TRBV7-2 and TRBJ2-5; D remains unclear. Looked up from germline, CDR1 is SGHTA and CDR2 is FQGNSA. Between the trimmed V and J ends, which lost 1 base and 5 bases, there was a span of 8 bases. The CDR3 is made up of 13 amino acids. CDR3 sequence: CASSLGLSETQYF. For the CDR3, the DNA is TGTGCCAGCAGCTTAGGGTTGTCTGAGACCCAGTACTTC.

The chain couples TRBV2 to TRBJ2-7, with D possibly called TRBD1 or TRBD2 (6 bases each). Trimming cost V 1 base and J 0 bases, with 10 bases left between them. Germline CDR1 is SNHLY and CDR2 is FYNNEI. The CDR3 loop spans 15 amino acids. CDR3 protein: CASSEGRGASYEQYF. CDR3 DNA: TGTGCCAGCAGTGAAGGAAGGGGGGCCTCCTACGAGCAGTACTTC.

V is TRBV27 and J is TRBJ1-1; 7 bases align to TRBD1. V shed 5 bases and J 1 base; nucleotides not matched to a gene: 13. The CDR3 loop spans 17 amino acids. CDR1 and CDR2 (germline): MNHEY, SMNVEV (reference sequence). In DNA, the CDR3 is TGTGCCAGCAGTCACTCGAAAGTTTACAGGGGGAACACTGAAGCTTTCTTT. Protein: CASSHSKVYRGNTEAFF.

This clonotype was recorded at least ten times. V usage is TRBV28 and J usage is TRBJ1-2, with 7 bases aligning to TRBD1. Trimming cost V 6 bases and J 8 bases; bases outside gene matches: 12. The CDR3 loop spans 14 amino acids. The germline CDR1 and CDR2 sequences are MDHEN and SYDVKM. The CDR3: CASSSSGTEYGYTF. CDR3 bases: TGTGCCAGCAGCTCCTCCGGGACAGAATACGGCTACACCTTC.

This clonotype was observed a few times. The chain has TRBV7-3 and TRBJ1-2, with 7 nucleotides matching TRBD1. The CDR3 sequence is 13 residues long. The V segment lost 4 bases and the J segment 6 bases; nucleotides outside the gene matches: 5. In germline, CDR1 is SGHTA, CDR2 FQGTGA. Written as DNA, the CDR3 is TGTGCCAGCAGCTCTGACAGGGACCATGGCTACACCTTC. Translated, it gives CASSSDRDHGYTF.

This chain's CDR3 is CASSPFFGGGAVGELFF. The DNA for the CDR3 is TGTGCCAGCAGTCCGTTCTTTGGCGGGGGGGCCGTCGGGGAGCTGTTTTTT. V gene TRBV12-3 or TRBV12-4 combines with J gene TRBJ2-2; 9 bases align to TRBD2. This CDR3 comprises 17 residues. The ends lost 5 bases at V and 7 bases at J; junction bases unmatched: 14.

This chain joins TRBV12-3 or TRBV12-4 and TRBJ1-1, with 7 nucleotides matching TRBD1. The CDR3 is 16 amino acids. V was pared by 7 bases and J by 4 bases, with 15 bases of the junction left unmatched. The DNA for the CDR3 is TGTGCCAGCACTCCCAGGGGGGTGAATGGTTTCACTGAAGCTTTCTTT. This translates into CASTPRGVNGFTEAFF.

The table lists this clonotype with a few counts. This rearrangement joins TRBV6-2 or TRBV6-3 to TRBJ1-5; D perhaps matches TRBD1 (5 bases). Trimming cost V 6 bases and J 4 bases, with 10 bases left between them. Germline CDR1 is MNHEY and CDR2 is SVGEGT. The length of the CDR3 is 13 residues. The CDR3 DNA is TGTGCCAGCAGAGACGGGGGAAATCAGCCCCAGCATTTT. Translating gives CASRDGGNQPQHF.

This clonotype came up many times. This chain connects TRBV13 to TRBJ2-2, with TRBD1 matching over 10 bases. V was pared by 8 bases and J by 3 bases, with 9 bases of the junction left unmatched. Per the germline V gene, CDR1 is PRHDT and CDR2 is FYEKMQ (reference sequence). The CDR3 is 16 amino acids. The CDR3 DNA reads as TGTGCCAGCCGCTCGGTTGACAGGGGGCACACCGGGGAGCTGTTTTTT. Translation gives CASRSVDRGHTGELFF.

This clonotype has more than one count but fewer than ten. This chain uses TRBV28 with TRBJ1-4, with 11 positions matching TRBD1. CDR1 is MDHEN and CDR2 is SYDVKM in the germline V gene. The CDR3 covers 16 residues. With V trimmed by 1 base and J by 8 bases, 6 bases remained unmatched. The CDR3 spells CASSLYPGQGEEKLFF. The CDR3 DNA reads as TGTGCCAGCAGTTTATATCCGGGACAGGGGGAAGAAAAACTGTTTTTT.

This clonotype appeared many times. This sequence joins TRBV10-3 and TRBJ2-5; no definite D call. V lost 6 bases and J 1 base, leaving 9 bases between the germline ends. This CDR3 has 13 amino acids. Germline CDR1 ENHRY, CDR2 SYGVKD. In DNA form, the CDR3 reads TGTGCCATCAGGTGGGATCTCCAAGAGACCCAGTACTTC. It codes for CAIRWDLQETQYF.

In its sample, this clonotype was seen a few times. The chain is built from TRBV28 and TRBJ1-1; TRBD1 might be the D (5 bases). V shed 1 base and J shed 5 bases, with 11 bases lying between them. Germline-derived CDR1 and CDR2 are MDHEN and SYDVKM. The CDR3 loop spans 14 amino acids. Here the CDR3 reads CASSLLAGMTEAFF. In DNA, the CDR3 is TGTGCCAGCAGTTTATTGGCAGGGATGACTGAAGCTTTCTTT.

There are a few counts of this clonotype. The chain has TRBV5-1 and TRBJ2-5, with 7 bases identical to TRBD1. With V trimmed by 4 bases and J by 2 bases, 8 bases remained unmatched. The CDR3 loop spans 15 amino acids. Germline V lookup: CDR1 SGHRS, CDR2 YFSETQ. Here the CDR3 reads CASSGRDSLQETQYF. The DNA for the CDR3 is TGCGCCAGCAGCGGCCGGGACAGCCTTCAAGAGACCCAGTACTTC.